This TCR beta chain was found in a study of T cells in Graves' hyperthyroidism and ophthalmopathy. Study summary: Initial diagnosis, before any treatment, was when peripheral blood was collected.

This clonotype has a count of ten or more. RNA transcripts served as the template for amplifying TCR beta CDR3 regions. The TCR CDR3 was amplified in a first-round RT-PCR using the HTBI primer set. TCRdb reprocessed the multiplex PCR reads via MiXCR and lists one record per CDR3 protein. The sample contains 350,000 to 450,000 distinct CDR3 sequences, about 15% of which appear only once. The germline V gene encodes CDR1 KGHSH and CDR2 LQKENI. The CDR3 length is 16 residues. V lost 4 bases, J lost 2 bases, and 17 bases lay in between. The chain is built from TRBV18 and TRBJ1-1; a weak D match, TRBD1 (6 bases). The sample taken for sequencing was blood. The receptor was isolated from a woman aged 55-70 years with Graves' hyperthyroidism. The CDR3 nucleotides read TGTGCCAGCTCACTACTCCAACAGGGCGGAAACACTGAAGCTTTCTTT. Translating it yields CASSLLQQGGNTEAFF. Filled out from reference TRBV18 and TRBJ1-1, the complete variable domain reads NAGVMQNPRHLVRRRGQEARLRCSPMKGHSHVYWYRQLPEEGLKFMVYLQKENIIDESGMPKERFSAEFPKEGPSILRIQQVVRGDSAAYFCASSLLQQGGNTEAFFGQGTRLTVV.